This TCR beta chain was sequenced for a study of cytomegalovirus exposure and HLA in healthy donors. Although they were nominally healthy when sampled, donors likely had unrecorded immune exposures. Study-level findings and limits: The authors listed around 150 TCR beta chains as cytomegalovirus-associated. 87-base-pair reads could not separate some V segments, including TRBV6-2 and TRBV6-3. Segments of the TCR beta V type were, in most cases, productive about 90% or about 30% of the time in an earlier analysis.

CDR1 and CDR2 from the germline V gene are SGHNT and YYREEE (reference sequence). Trimming cost V 4 bases and J 6 bases; bases outside gene matches: 9. The CDR3 contains 14 residues. Primers included in the PCR were 60 Vbeta and 13 Jbeta primers. Profiling relied on immunoSEQ multiplex PCR, and the TCRdb table lists in-frame clones only, not all of them. The table has about 140,000 clones, 65% to 80% seen once. This clone was seen a few times. The antigen remains undetermined. V is TRBV5-4 and J is TRBJ2-7; 8 nucleotides align to TRBD1. The sequencing input was PBMCs. This clonotype was sampled from a woman aged 25 to 39 in good health and CMV-seronegative. As DNA, the CDR3 is TGTGCCAGCAGCATTGACAGGACAGGGCTCGAGCAGTACGTC. It translates to CASSIDRTGLEQYV.